The next 5 T cell receptor beta chains were all read from a single sample in a study of preoperative IRX-2 immunotherapy in early breast cancer. Data came from immunoSEQ multiplex PCR; TCRdb stores just in-frame clones and leaves some out. The sample holds under 15,000 clones, about nine tenths seen once. Treatment noted: preoperative locoregional IRX-2 cytokine immunotherapy. Specimen collection occurred from a patient treated with IRX-2 immunotherapy. The receptors were sampled from a human donor with breast cancer.

This clone has just one count. This rearrangement joins TRBV25-1 to TRBJ1-1, with D possibly TRBD1 on 5 matching bases. CDR1 MGHDK and CDR2 SYGVNS come from the germline V gene. Trimming cost V 7 bases and J 1 base, with 16 bases left between them. The CDR3 runs 15 residues. CDR3 nucleotides: TGTGCCAGCACTCCAGTGCTAGGGGCGAACACTGAAGCTTTCTTT. This encodes CASTPVLGANTEAFF. Full variable domain (rest looked up from reference TRBV25-1 and TRBJ1-1): EADIYQTPRYLVIGTGKKITLECSQTMGHDKMYWYQQDPGMELHLIHYSYGVNSTEKGDLSSESTVSRIRTEHFPLTLESARPSHTSQYLCASTPVLGANTEAFFGQGTRLTVV.

CDR3 sequence (DNA): TGTGCCAGCAGCACTGGCGGGGGGGGATTAGAGACCCAGTACTTC. This sequence encodes CASSTGGGGLETQYF. The V and J genes are TRBV5-4 and TRBJ2-5; 9 bases are a match to TRBD2. The V and J ends lost 4 bases and 4 bases, in that order; junction bases with no gene match: 8. The CDR3 contains 15 residues. Germline CDR1 is SGHNT and CDR2 is YYREEE (reference sequence).

This sequence joins TRBV7-9 and TRBJ2-5, with 8 bases that match TRBD1. Losses at the gene ends were 4 bases for V and 4 bases for J; bases not matched to a gene: 8. Germline lookup yields CDR1 SEHNR and CDR2 FQNEAQ (reference sequence). The CDR3 covers 15 residues. For the CDR3, the DNA is TGTGCCAGCAGCTCTTGGACAGGGCGTGTAGAGACCCAGTACTTC. As protein: CASSSWTGRVETQYF. Supplemented by reference TRBV7-9 and TRBJ2-5, the full variable domain reads DTGVSQNPRHKITKRGQNVTFRCDPISEHNRLYWYRQTLGQGPEFLTYFQNEAQLEKSRLLSDRFSAERPKGSFSTLEIQRTEQGDSAMYLCASSSWTGRVETQYFGPGTRLLVL.

The V call is TRBV6-1, the J call TRBJ1-5, with D maybe TRBD1 (6 bases). The CDR3 is 14 amino acids. V was clipped by 6 bases and J by 5 bases, with 14 bases between them. Per the germline V gene, CDR1 is MNHNS and CDR2 is SASEGT. Here the CDR3 DNA reads TGTGCCAGCAGGTCCGGAGGGGGTTATCAGCCCCAGCATTTT. Amino acids: CASRSGGGYQPQHF.

The chain is built from TRBV21-1 and TRBJ1-2; the tabulated D call, TRBD1, remains unverified against the DNA. TRBV21-1 is shown as a pseudogene. CDR3 length: 15 amino acids. The CDR3 region is CASSKKAGGGYGYTF. In nucleotides, the CDR3 is TGTGCCAGCAGCAAAAAGGCAGGGGGCGGGTATGGCTACACCTTC.